This entry features one T cell receptor (beta chain) sequence. Its antigen is not yet known. Sequence at one end of the junction differs from germline and may be a read error. The cysteine opens and the phenylalanine closes a CDR3 of 13 amino acids. The DNA shown is the 39-base CDR3, in frame from base 1. Sequences SSHAT (CDR1) and FNYEAQ (CDR2) are obtained from the germline V gene (reference sequence). The immunoSEQ assay amplified TCRB CDR3 regions from around 2.1 micrograms of genomic DNA, or from all available DNA when less than that amount was available. The multiplex PCR relied on 60 forward primers for TCR V beta segments and 13 reverse primers for J beta segments. Synthetic control templates were spiked into each sample at limiting dilution to estimate reads per starting template. Sequencing produced 87 bp reads on the Illumina HiSeq System. On the study's bioinformatics: PCR and sequencing errors were removed by a nearest neighbor algorithm that merged closely related sequences. TCR overlap was defined as the percentage of unique tumor TCR beta sequences that were also present in the same patient's peripheral blood. The source is immuneACCESS, and TCRdb retained only in-frame sequences with V and J called. Part of the clones is not carried over; for the studies checked, unresolved V genes explain less than half of this, and the remainder is unexplained. V, J and clone size derive from that table, while D and trimming were established from the DNA sequence. This sample comprises 60,000 or so clones, around nine tenths of them detected only once. The ten biggest clones cover more than 9% of the sample.

The time point label for this specimen denotes: after dendritic cell vaccination, including at tumor progression/relapse. Selection of patients required sufficient residual fresh-frozen tumor tissue and over two years of available survival data. None of the glioblastoma patients carried an isocitrate dehydrogenase mutation, although molecular status otherwise varied. PBMC were collected before vaccination, two weeks after the third vaccination, and at tumor progression if tumor progression occurred. The Qiagen DNeasy Blood extraction Kit was used for extraction of genomic DNA. The data were obtained in a study of glioma-infiltrating T cells after dendritic cell vaccination listed by TCRdb under 2016. About the full investigation: A cohort of approximately 15 glioblastoma patients from Phase I and II dendritic cell vaccination trials was included, of whom 9 were newly diagnosed and 6 had recurrent disease. Autologous tumor lysate-pulsed dendritic cell vaccination was administered to the patients between the early 2000s and the early 2010s. Deep sequencing of TCR beta CDR3 regions was used to quantify tumor-infiltrating lymphocyte content and compare tumor and blood repertoires in dendritic cell-vaccinated glioblastoma patients. Patients received three intradermal dendritic cell vaccine injections at biweekly intervals in the arm below the axilla. The vaccine was prepared from monocyte-derived dendritic cells that were cultured for more than six days with IL-4 and GM-CSF and then pulsed overnight with autologous tumor lysate. Survival after dendritic cell vaccination was correlated with TCR sequencing metrics, including TIL content and tumor-blood repertoire overlap. Here is what the overall study found, with its caveats: The TCR overlap response model with three groups was called speculative and said to need prospective validation. The cohort was small and heterogeneous, with few patients having full blood and tumor sets and even fewer initial-recurrent tumor pairs. After dendritic cell vaccination, a higher estimated pretreatment TIL content predicted longer time to progression and longer overall survival. No direct relationship between TCR clonality and survival was found, suggesting a diverse polyclonal response may matter.

This sequence originates from a human donor with glioblastoma. The specimen comprised blood, sampled after dendritic cell vaccination. The rearrangement joined TRBV7-7 to TRBJ2-2; the best D guess is TRBD1, with 5 bases matching. Here the CDR3 is given as CASSPQGSGELFF. The nucleotide sequence reads TGTGCTAGCAGCCCTCAGGGTTCCGGGGAGCTGTTTTTT.